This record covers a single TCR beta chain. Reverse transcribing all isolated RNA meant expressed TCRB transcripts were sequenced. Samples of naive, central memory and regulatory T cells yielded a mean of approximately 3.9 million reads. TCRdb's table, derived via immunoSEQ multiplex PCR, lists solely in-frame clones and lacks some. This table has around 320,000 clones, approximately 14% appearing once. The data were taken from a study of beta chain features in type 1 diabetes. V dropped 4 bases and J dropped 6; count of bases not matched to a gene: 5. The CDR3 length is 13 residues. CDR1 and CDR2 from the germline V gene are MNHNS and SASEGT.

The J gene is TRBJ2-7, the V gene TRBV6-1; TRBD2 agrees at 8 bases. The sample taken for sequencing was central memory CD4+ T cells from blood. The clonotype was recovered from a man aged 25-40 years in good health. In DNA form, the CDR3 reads TGTGCCAGCAGTGGACTAGCGAGTAGCGAGCAGTACGTC. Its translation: CASSGLASSEQYV.